This TCR beta chain was profiled in a study of blood T cell repertoires in COVID-19. The overall study: Samples of COVID-19 (acute and convalescent) were obtained from the United States, Italy and Spain. PBMCs, B-cell-depleted T cells, or T cells were the source of the cDNA or gDNA that made up the material.

Authors' data handling: Cell counts per sample came from amplifying reference gene primers. Assay used: immunoSEQ multiplex PCR; TCRdb lists only in-frame clones, some missing. Clonal size and the V and J genes are those of that table, whereas D and trimming came from the DNA. The repertoire consists of about 220,000 clones, with about 85% occurring once and the leading ten covering 4.5% to 6%. Sequencing used peripheral blood. This TCR came from a woman aged 55-75 years who had recovered from COVID-19.

CDR3 coding DNA: TGTGCCAGCAGCTTAGGACAGAGGGCCGGCGGGGAGCTGTTTTTT. Protein product: CASSLGQRAGGELFF. The V gene is TRBV5-6, the J gene TRBJ2-2; D is perhaps TRBD1 (6 bases). This CDR3 spans 15 amino acids. V shed 2 bases and J shed 7 bases, with 15 bases lying between them. Germline V gene sequence: CDR1 SGHDT, CDR2 YYEEEE. The entire variable domain, with the rest obtained from reference TRBV5-6 and TRBJ2-2, is as follows: DAGVTQSPTHLIKTRGQQVTLRCSPKSGHDTVSWYQQALGQGPQFIFQYYEEEERQRGNFPDRFSGHQFPNYSSELNVNALLLGDSALYLCASSLGQRAGGELFFGEGSRLTVL.